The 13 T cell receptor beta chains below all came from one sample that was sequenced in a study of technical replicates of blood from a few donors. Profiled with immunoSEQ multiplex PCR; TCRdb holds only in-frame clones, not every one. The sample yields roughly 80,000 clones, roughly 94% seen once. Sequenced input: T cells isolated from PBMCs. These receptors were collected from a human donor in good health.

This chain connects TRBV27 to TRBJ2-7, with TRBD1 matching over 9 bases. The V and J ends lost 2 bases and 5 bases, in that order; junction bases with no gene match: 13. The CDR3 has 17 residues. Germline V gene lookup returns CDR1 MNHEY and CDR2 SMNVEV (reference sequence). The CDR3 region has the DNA TGTGCCAGCAGTTTAGGGACAGGGCTTCTAGCGCACCACGAGCAGTACTTC. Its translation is CASSLGTGLLAHHEQYF.

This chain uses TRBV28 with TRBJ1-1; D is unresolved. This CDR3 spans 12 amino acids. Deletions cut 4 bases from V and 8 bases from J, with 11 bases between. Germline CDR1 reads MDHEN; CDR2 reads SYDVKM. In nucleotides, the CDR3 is TGTGCCAGCAGTTCTGGGAGATGGGAAGCTTTCTTT. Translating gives CASSSGRWEAFF.

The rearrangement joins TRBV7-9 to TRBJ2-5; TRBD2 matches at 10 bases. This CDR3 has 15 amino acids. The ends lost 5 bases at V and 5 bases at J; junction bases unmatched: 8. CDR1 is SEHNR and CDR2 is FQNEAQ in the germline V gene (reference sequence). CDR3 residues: CASSASGLASETQYF. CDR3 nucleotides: TGTGCCAGCAGCGCCTCGGGACTAGCGAGCGAGACCCAGTACTTC.

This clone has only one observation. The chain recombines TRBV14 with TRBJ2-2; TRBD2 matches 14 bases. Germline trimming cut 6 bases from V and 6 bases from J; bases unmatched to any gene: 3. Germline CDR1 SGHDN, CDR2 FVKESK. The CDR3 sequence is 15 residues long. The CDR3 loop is CASSRTSGRSGELFF. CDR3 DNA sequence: TGTGCCAGCAGTCGGACTAGCGGGAGGTCCGGGGAGCTGTTTTTT. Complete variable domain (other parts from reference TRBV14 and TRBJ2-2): EAGVTQFPSHSVIEKGQTVTLRCDPISGHDNLYWYRRVMGKEIKFLLHFVKESKQDESGMPNNRFLAERTGGTYSTLKVQPAELEDSGVYFCASSRTSGRSGELFFGEGSRLTVL.

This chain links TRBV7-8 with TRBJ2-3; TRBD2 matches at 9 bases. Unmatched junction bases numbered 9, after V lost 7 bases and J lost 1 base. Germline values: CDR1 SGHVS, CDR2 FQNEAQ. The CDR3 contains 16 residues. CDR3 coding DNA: TGTGCCAGCAACGTCAATCCTAGCGGGGGCACAGATACGCAGTATTTT. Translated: CASNVNPSGGTDTQYF.

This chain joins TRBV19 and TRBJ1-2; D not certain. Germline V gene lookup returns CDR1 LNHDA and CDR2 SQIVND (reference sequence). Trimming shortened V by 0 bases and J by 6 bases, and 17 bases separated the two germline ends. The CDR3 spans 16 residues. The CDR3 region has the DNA TGTGCCAGTAGTATAGATGCCGCCCCTGGGCCGGATGGCTACACCTTC. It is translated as CASSIDAAPGPDGYTF.

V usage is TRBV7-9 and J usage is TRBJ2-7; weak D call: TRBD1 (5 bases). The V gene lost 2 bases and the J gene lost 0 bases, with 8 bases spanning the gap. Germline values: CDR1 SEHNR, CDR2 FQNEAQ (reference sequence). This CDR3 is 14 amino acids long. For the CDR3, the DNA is TGTGCCAGCAGCTTACAGGGCTACTCCTACGAGCAGTACTTC. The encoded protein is CASSLQGYSYEQYF.

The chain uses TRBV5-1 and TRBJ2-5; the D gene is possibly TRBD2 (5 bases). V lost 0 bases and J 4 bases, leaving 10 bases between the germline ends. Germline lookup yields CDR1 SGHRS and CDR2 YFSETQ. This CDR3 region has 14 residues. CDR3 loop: CASSLGSGPETQYF. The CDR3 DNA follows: TGCGCCAGCAGCTTGGGAAGCGGCCCAGAGACCCAGTACTTC.

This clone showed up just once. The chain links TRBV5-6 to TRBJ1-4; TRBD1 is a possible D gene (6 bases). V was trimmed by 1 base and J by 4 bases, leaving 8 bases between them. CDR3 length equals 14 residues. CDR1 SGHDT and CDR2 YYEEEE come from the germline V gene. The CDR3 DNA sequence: TGTGCCAGCAGCTTGACAGGGTATAATGAAAAACTGTTTTTT. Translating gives CASSLTGYNEKLFF.

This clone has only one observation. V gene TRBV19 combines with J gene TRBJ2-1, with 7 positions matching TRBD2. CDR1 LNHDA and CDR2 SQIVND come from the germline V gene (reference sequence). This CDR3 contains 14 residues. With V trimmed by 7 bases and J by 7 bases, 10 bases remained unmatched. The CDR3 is CASKVSGNINEQFF. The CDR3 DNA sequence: TGTGCCAGTAAAGTCAGCGGGAATATTAATGAGCAGTTCTTC.

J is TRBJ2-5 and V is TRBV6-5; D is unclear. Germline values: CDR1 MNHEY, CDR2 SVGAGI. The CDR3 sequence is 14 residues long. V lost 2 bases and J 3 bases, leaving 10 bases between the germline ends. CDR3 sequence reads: CASSYGQPEETQYF. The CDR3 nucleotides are TGTGCCAGCAGTTACGGGCAGCCCGAAGAGACCCAGTACTTC.

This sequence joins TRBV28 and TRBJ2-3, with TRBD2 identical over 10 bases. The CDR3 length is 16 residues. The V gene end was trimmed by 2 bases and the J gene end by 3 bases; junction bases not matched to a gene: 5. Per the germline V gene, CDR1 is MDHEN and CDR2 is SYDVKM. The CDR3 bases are TGTGCCAGCAGTTTAGGGCTAGCGGGAGTTACAGATACGCAGTATTTT. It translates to CASSLGLAGVTDTQYF.

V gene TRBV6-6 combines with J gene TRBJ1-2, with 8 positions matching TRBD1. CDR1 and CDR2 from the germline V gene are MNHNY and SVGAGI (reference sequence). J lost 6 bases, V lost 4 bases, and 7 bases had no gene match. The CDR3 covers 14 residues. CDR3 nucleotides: TGTGCCAGCAGTTCCATTAGGACAGGGAATGGCTACACCTTC. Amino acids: CASSSIRTGNGYTF.